Below are 21 T cell receptor beta chains sequenced from a single sample in a study of identifying expanded T cells in peripheral blood. The table came from immunoSEQ multiplex PCR; TCRdb's copy has only in-frame clones and leaves some out. The sample holds fewer than 65,000 clones; 70% to 90% are singletons and the top ten take under 5%. The specimen was blood. Receptor source: a person aged 18 to 69 in good health.

The chain couples TRBV2 to TRBJ2-3; D possibly corresponds to TRBD1 (6 bases). CDR1 SNHLY and CDR2 FYNNEI come from the germline V gene. The CDR3 totals 14 residues. With 3 bases removed from V and 4 bases from J, the gap between germline ends came to 11 bases. CDR3 sequence: CASSDQQGADTQYF. The CDR3 DNA reads as TGTGCCAGCAGTGATCAACAGGGCGCAGATACGCAGTATTTT. The whole variable domain, filled in from reference TRBV2 and TRBJ2-3, reads EPEVTQTPSHQVTQMGQEVILRCVPISNHLYFYWYRQILGQKVEFLVSFYNNEISEKSEIFDDQFSVERPDGSNFTLKIRSTKLEDSAMYFCASSDQQGADTQYFGPGTRLTVL.

This rearrangement joins TRBV6-4 to TRBJ2-3, with 7 bases aligning to TRBD2. Germline V gene data show CDR1 as MRHNA and CDR2 as SNTAGT. The J segment lost 0 bases and the V segment lost 7 bases, leaving 16 bases of the junction unmatched. The CDR3 has 18 residues. The CDR3 is CASTLKPLADPSTDTQYF. The DNA for the CDR3 is TGTGCCAGCACCCTAAAGCCCCTAGCGGACCCTAGCACAGATACGCAGTATTTT.

The J gene is TRBJ2-1, the V gene TRBV29-1, with 9 bases lining up with TRBD1. This CDR3 comprises 15 residues. Unmatched junction bases numbered 6, after V lost 0 bases and J lost 6 bases. In germline, CDR1 is SQVTM, CDR2 ANQGSEA. The CDR3 DNA follows: TGCAGCGTTGAAGACGGGACAGGGATATTCAATGAGCAGTTCTTC. Translation gives CSVEDGTGIFNEQFF.

This chain uses TRBV28 with TRBJ1-2; D unresolved. The germline gives CDR1 MDHEN, CDR2 SYDVKM. The V gene lost 7 bases and the J gene lost 4 bases, with 10 bases spanning the gap. The CDR3 extends over 12 amino acids. The chain's CDR3 is CASNLPGYGYTF. The CDR3, as DNA: TGTGCCAGCAATCTACCCGGCTATGGCTACACCTTC.

The chain carries TRBV18 and TRBJ1-2, with D unresolved. The V end lost 4 bases, the J end lost 5 bases, and 14 bases lay between the germline ends. Germline lookup yields CDR1 KGHSH and CDR2 LQKENI. This CDR3 region has 14 residues. The CDR3 loop is CASSHPPGRYGYTF. The CDR3, as DNA: TGTGCCAGCTCACACCCGCCTGGGCGGTATGGCTACACCTTC.

This clone was counted a few times. The chain links TRBV6-4 to TRBJ1-6; no clear D gene. V dropped 0 bases and J dropped 7 bases, with 4 bases sitting between them. The germline CDR1 and CDR2 sequences are MRHNA and SNTAGT. The CDR3 runs to 13 residues. CDR3 amino acids: CASSDSSNSPLHF. As DNA, the CDR3 is TGTGCCAGCAGTGACTCGAGCAATTCACCCCTCCACTTT.

This chain joins TRBV28 and TRBJ1-1, with D perhaps matching TRBD1 (6 bases). Germline V CDR1 and CDR2: MDHEN, SYDVKM. The CDR3 loop spans 13 amino acids. V was clipped by 8 bases and J by 5 bases, with 15 bases between them. The CDR3 loop reads CASDTGPGTEAFF. The DNA for the CDR3 is TGTGCCAGCGATACAGGGCCGGGGACTGAAGCTTTCTTT.

V is TRBV5-6 and J is TRBJ2-1, with 11 bases fitting TRBD2. The CDR3 totals 16 residues. Per germline, CDR1 SGHDT and CDR2 YYEEEE. J lost 8 bases, V lost 0 bases, and 7 bases had no gene match. Here the CDR3 reads CASSLVAGGPLDEQFF. The CDR3 nucleotides are TGTGCCAGCAGCTTGGTAGCGGGGGGGCCGCTCGATGAGCAGTTCTTC.

This clone showed up just once. The V gene is TRBV4-3, the J gene TRBJ2-2, with no clear D. Germline values: CDR1 LGHNA, CDR2 YSLEER. CDR3 length: 15 amino acids. The V end was cut by 1 base, the J end by 6 bases, with 12 bases between. Here the CDR3 reads CASSQVNMESGELFF. In nucleotides, the CDR3 is TGCGCCAGCAGCCAAGTCAACATGGAATCCGGGGAGCTGTTTTTT.

V gene TRBV9 combines with J gene TRBJ2-5; 8 nucleotides line up with TRBD2. The CDR3 sequence is 15 residues long. Germline CDR1 SGDLS, CDR2 YYNGEE. Trimming took 4 bases from V and 1 from J; bases not matched to a gene: 6. CDR3: CASSPLTSAQETQYF. For the CDR3, the DNA is TGTGCCAGCAGCCCGTTGACTAGCGCCCAAGAGACCCAGTACTTC.

This clone was seen only a few times. The chain couples TRBV5-6 to TRBJ1-6; no clear D gene. Trimming cost V 4 bases and J 7 bases, with 15 bases left between them. CDR1 is SGHDT, CDR2 YYEEEE, per germline. This CDR3 contains 15 residues. The CDR3 loop is CASSIEGVKNSPLHF. The CDR3 DNA follows: TGTGCCAGCAGCATCGAAGGCGTAAAAAATTCACCCCTCCACTTT. Supplemented by reference TRBV5-6 and TRBJ1-6, the full variable domain reads DAGVTQSPTHLIKTRGQQVTLRCSPKSGHDTVSWYQQALGQGPQFIFQYYEEEERQRGNFPDRFSGHQFPNYSSELNVNALLLGDSALYLCASSIEGVKNSPLHFGNGTRLTVT.

The chain joins TRBV4-1 to TRBJ2-7; perhaps TRBD2 as D (7 bases). V lost 4 bases, J lost 2 bases, and 21 bases lay in between. Germline V gene data show CDR1 as MGHRA and CDR2 as YSYEKL. The CDR3 runs 17 residues. The CDR3 DNA reads as TGCGCCAGCAGCCGGGAGGGGGTTCAGGGTAGGGCCTACGAGCAGTACTTC. The encoded protein is CASSREGVQGRAYEQYF.

The chain recombines TRBV19 with TRBJ2-5; D perhaps matches TRBD1 (6 bases). Germline CDR1 is LNHDA and CDR2 is SQIVND (reference sequence). V was cut by 8 bases and J by 4 bases, with 11 bases left in between. The length of the CDR3 is 12 residues. DNA of the CDR3: TGTGCCAGTGGACAGATAGGAGAGACCCAGTACTTC. Translated: CASGQIGETQYF.

In its sample, this clone was seen a few times. The rearrangement joins TRBV27 to TRBJ1-2; D uncertain. The germline V gene encodes CDR1 MNHEY and CDR2 SMNVEV (reference sequence). V lost 4 bases to trimming and J lost 6 bases, with 12 bases between them. This CDR3 has 13 residues. CDR3 nucleotide sequence: TGTGCCAGCAGTTCCGGCCTCCTCCATGGCTACACCTTC. It is translated as CASSSGLLHGYTF.

CDR3 sequence reads: CASSREGLAEQETQYF. The CDR3 bases are TGCGCCAGCAGCCGAGAGGGACTAGCGGAGCAAGAGACCCAGTACTTC. J is TRBJ2-5 and V is TRBV4-1; TRBD2 aligns across 11 bases. In germline, CDR1 is MGHRA, CDR2 YSYEKL. This CDR3 contains 16 residues. After removal of 4 bases from V and 2 bases from J, the junction contained 6 bases not matched to a gene.

This chain uses TRBV5-1 with TRBJ1-3, with D uncertain. Trimming cost V 1 base and J 0 bases, with 5 bases left between them. The CDR3 contains 14 residues. Germline V gene sequence: CDR1 SGHRS, CDR2 YFSETQ. CDR3 amino acids: CASSLLGSGNTIYF. The CDR3 DNA reads TGCGCCAGCAGCTTGCTGGGCTCTGGAAACACCATATATTTT.

The chain is built from TRBV28 and TRBJ2-5, with D possibly matching TRBD1 (6 bases). CDR1 is MDHEN, CDR2 SYDVKM, per germline. CDR3 length: 14 residues. V shed 6 bases and J shed 2 bases, with 13 bases lying between them. DNA for the CDR3: TGTGCCAGCAGCCCCACAGGGTTTCAAGAGACCCAGTACTTC. Amino acid sequence: CASSPTGFQETQYF.

This clone was observed a handful of times. The chain is built from TRBV28 and TRBJ1-1, with a tentative D call TRBD1 (6 bases). CDR1 MDHEN and CDR2 SYDVKM come from the germline V gene. V was cut by 5 bases and J by 0 bases, with 16 bases left in between. The CDR3 extends over 16 amino acids. The CDR3 protein is CASSAAGDGLNTEAFF. The CDR3 nucleotides are TGTGCCAGCAGTGCAGCAGGGGACGGACTGAACACTGAAGCTTTCTTT.

The V call is TRBV19, the J call TRBJ1-5; unclear D gene. V was clipped by 4 bases and J by 7 bases, with 14 bases between them. Germline assignment: CDR1 LNHDA and CDR2 SQIVND (reference sequence). There are 14 residues in the CDR3. As DNA, the CDR3 is TGTGCCAGTAGTACCCCCGCCGGCAGACAGCCCCAGCATTTT. Protein product: CASSTPAGRQPQHF.

This chain joins TRBV19 and TRBJ2-7; D unresolved. This CDR3 spans 14 amino acids. Germline V gene lookup returns CDR1 LNHDA and CDR2 SQIVND (reference sequence). V gave up 3 bases and J gave up 3 bases, with 12 bases separating them. The chain's CDR3 is CASSMERKSYEQYF. The DNA of the CDR3 is TGTGCCAGTAGTATGGAGAGAAAGAGCTACGAGCAGTACTTC.

This chain links TRBV4-2 with TRBJ2-7; D is possibly TRBD1 or TRBD2 (5 bases each). Trimming took 1 base from V and 2 from J, leaving 6 bases between them. The CDR3 contains 13 residues. CDR1 is LGHNA, CDR2 YNFKEQ, per germline. CDR3 nucleotides: TGTGCCAGCAGCCAAGCGGGGCCCTACGAGCAGTACTTC. Its translation is CASSQAGPYEQYF.